Listed here are 10 T cell receptor beta chains from one sample, sequenced in a study of identical twins. One entry per CDR3 protein, called by TCRdb with MiXCR from the 5' RACE reads. Found here are a few hundred thousand distinct CDR3 sequences, 9% to 10% of them singletons; the top ten hold under 3%. The sample was also reused in another study, on yellow fever vaccine responses in identical twins.

Sequencing was carried out using PBMCs. The receptors here all came from a woman between 18 and 29 years old in good health.

This clonotype was recorded a few times. This chain connects TRBV3-1 to TRBJ2-7; TRBD2 is a possible D gene (5 bases). Trimming took off 1 base at V and 3 bases at J, with 16 bases between the two ends. CDR1 and CDR2 from the germline V gene are LGHDT and YNNKEL (reference sequence). The CDR3 is 16 residues long. The CDR3 is CASSQGVRTGNYEQYF. The CDR3 bases are TGTGCCAGCAGCCAAGGGGTGAGAACGGGGAACTACGAGCAGTACTTC.

Ten or more counts support this clonotype. One end of the junction fails to match germline, which may point to a read error. The V call is TRBV5-1, the J call TRBJ2-7, with a tentative D call TRBD1 (5 bases). Germline assignment: CDR1 SGHRS and CDR2 YFSETQ. The CDR3 has 12 amino acids. The DNA of the CDR3 is TGTGCCAGCAGCTTAGCAGGGAACGAGCAGTACTTC. Translated: CASSLAGNEQYF.

This clonotype was detected a few times. The chain uses TRBV7-2 and TRBJ2-1, with 12 bases matching TRBD2. This CDR3 contains 16 residues. Germline V gene lookup returns CDR1 SGHTA and CDR2 FQGNSA. The V gene end was trimmed by 2 bases and the J gene end by 6 bases; junction bases not matched to a gene: 5. The CDR3 protein is CASSLLAGGPSNEQFF. The CDR3, as DNA: TGTGCCAGCAGCTTACTAGCGGGGGGGCCGAGCAATGAGCAGTTCTTC.

This clonotype was observed a few times. The chain is built from TRBV12-3 or TRBV12-4 and TRBJ2-5; TRBD1 agrees at 8 bases. Trimming at V came to 4 bases and at J to 5 bases, leaving 12 bases not matched to a gene. The CDR3 has 16 residues. The DNA for the CDR3 is TGTGCCAGCAGTTCCCCTCGACAGGGGATGGGTGAGACCCAGTACTTC. Protein: CASSSPRQGMGETQYF.

The sample holds a few counts of this clonotype. The chain couples TRBV29-1 to TRBJ2-2; 9 bases are a match to TRBD1. Looked up from germline, CDR1 is SQVTM and CDR2 is ANQGSEA. V dropped 1 base and J dropped 1; count of bases not matched to a gene: 4. The CDR3 extends over 16 amino acids. The CDR3 DNA reads as TGCAGCGTTGAAGCGGGGGACAGGGTGAACACCGGGGAGCTGTTTTTT. Its translation: CSVEAGDRVNTGELFF.

This chain connects TRBV12-3 or TRBV12-4 to TRBJ2-5; TRBD2 matches at 8 bases. Trimming at V came to 11 bases and at J to 1 base, leaving 24 bases not matched to a gene. The CDR3 consists of 19 residues. The CDR3 DNA sequence: TGTGCCCTCTGCGGAGGCCCCTTTCTAGCGGGCGGGACCCAAGAGACCCAGTACTTC. Translated: CALCGGPFLAGGTQETQYF.

The chain links TRBV5-1 to TRBJ1-4, with D possibly being TRBD1 (6 bases). Germline assignment: CDR1 SGHRS and CDR2 YFSETQ. This CDR3 has 15 amino acids. Between the trimmed V and J ends, which lost 1 base and 4 bases, there was a span of 11 bases. CDR3 sequence: CASSLTGTYNEKLFF. CDR3 DNA: TGCGCCAGCAGCTTGACAGGGACCTATAATGAAAAACTGTTTTTT. The full variable domain, with the rest looked up from reference TRBV5-1 and TRBJ1-4, is KAGVTQTPRYLIKTRGQQVTLSCSPISGHRSVSWYQQTPGQGLQFLFEYFSETQRNKGNFPGRFSGRQFSNSRSEMNVSTLELGDSALYLCASSLTGTYNEKLFFGSGTQLSVL.

The rearrangement links TRBV20-1 to TRBJ2-5; 11 bases match TRBD2. CDR1 is DFQATT and CDR2 is SNEGSKA in the germline V gene (reference sequence). The CDR3 is 14 amino acids. V gave up 3 bases and J gave up 4 bases; unmatched junction bases: 4. The DNA of the CDR3 is TGCAGTGCTAGCCACCTAGCGGGGGGAGAGACCCAGTACTTC. Its translation is CSASHLAGGETQYF.

This clonotype was seen many times. The V and J genes are TRBV7-2 and TRBJ2-2, with no clear D. Germline V gives CDR1 SGHTA, CDR2 FQGNSA. The CDR3 consists of 15 residues. Trimming cost V 2 bases and J 2 bases, with 9 bases left between them. Here the CDR3 reads CASSLRPTNTGELFF. The CDR3 DNA reads TGTGCCAGCAGCTTAAGGCCAACCAACACCGGGGAGCTGTTTTTT.

In this sample, this clonotype turned up many times. The gene calls are TRBV5-6 and TRBJ2-7; D is uncertain. V lost 0 bases to trimming and J lost 2 bases, with 15 bases between them. Germline V gene data show CDR1 as SGHDT and CDR2 as YYEEEE. This CDR3 spans 16 amino acids. The CDR3 is CASSLVFNSQTYEQYF. In DNA form, the CDR3 reads TGTGCCAGCAGCTTGGTATTTAATTCCCAGACCTACGAGCAGTACTTC.